This T cell receptor (beta chain) was sequenced during a study of blood T cell repertoires in COVID-19. Across the whole study: Specimens from acute and convalescent COVID-19 originated in the United States, Italy and Spain.

This CDR3 contains 16 residues. In the original workflow: It was from reference gene primer amplification that nucleated cell counts were estimated. Clones were sequenced by immunoSEQ multiplex PCR, and TCRdb holds only the in-frame ones, with some missing. The DNA gave D and trimming, while V, J and clone size come from that table. Found here are hundreds of thousands of clones, roughly nine tenths of them singletons; the top ten hold around 8%. This TCR came from a woman aged 60-75 years who had recovered from COVID-19. The chain uses TRBV1 and TRBJ1-2; TRBD1, the table's D call, lacks a check against the DNA. TRBV1 is given as a pseudogene. Sequencing used PBMCs or T cells enriched from blood (not recorded which). The CDR3 region is CTSSPRHRQGDRGYTF. The DNA of the CDR3 is TGCACCAGCAGCCCCCGACATCGGCAGGGAGACAGGGGCTACACCTTC.